This passage covers 4 T cell receptor beta chains from one sample sequenced in a study of blood T cell repertoires in COVID-19. The protocol was immunoSEQ multiplex PCR, while the TCRdb copy is restricted to in-frame clones and leaves out a portion. Of almost 95,000 clones detected, around 88% appear once; the ten largest clones hold approximately 20%. Sample: peripheral blood. The receptors were sampled from an older woman with COVID-19, enrolled during active disease.

J is TRBJ2-1 and V is TRBV19, with 10 bases matching TRBD2. The V gene's germline CDR1 is LNHDA and CDR2 SQIVND (reference sequence). CDR3 length: 18 amino acids. Trimming cost V 7 bases and J 0 bases; bases outside gene matches: 12. This chain's CDR3 is CASTGRSGGLFSYNEQFF. CDR3 in DNA: TGTGCCAGTACGGGGCGTAGCGGGGGGTTATTCTCCTACAATGAGCAGTTCTTC.

The chain links TRBV27 to TRBJ2-2; 8 bases align to TRBD1. Germline V gene data show CDR1 as MNHEY and CDR2 as SMNVEV (reference sequence). CDR3 length: 15 amino acids. J lost 6 bases, V lost 5 bases, and 8 bases had no gene match. CDR3: CASSVRTGKAGELFF. DNA of the CDR3: TGTGCCAGCAGTGTCCGGACAGGGAAAGCCGGGGAGCTGTTTTTT.

The chain joins TRBV2 to TRBJ2-1; tentative D call: TRBD2 (5 bases). This CDR3 is built from 15 residues. The germline CDR1 and CDR2 sequences are SNHLY and FYNNEI. V was pared by 6 bases and J by 0 bases, with 12 bases between. This chain's CDR3 is CASREDWSSYNEQFF. The DNA for the CDR3 is TGTGCCAGCAGGGAGGACTGGAGCTCCTACAATGAGCAGTTCTTC.

The chain recombines TRBV4-3 with TRBJ2-7; D ambiguous. The V and J ends lost 0 bases and 2 bases respectively, with 5 bases between them. Germline values: CDR1 LGHNA, CDR2 YSLEER. This CDR3 has 13 residues. CDR3 sequence reads: CASSQDEAYEQYF. The CDR3 coding sequence is TGCGCCAGCAGCCAAGATGAGGCCTACGAGCAGTACTTC.